One sample yielded the 28 T cell receptor beta chains listed below, sequenced in a study of blood T cell repertoires in COVID-19. Assay: immunoSEQ multiplex PCR; the TCRdb copy retains only in-frame clones and omits some. The sample consists of 200,000 to 250,000 clones, roughly nine tenths of them appearing once. The specimen sequenced was peripheral blood. These receptor sequences come from a woman under 30 who had recovered from COVID-19.

The V gene is TRBV5-4, the J gene TRBJ2-5; TRBD2 agrees at 11 bases. CDR1 is SGHNT and CDR2 is YYREEE in the germline V gene (reference sequence). With V trimmed by 1 base and J by 3 bases, 5 bases remained unmatched. The length of the CDR3 is 16 residues. CDR3 in DNA: TGTGCCAGCAGCTTGACGACTAGCGGGGATAAAGAGACCCAGTACTTC. Translated: CASSLTTSGDKETQYF.

The chain couples TRBV7-2 to TRBJ2-7; the match to TRBD1 covers 7 bases. Germline V lookup: CDR1 SGHTA, CDR2 FQGNSA. The CDR3 totals 14 residues. The ends lost 5 bases at V and 1 base at J; junction bases unmatched: 5. The CDR3 DNA reads TGTGCCAGCAGCCCTGGACAGGTTTCCTACGAGCAGTACTTC. Its translation is CASSPGQVSYEQYF.

The chain is built from TRBV3-1 (or the pseudogene TRBV3-2) and TRBJ1-1; perhaps TRBD1 as D (5 bases). Deletions cut 5 bases from V and 1 base from J, with 11 bases between. Germline CDR1 reads LGHDT; CDR2 reads YNNKEL (reference sequence). The CDR3 is made up of 14 amino acids. The CDR3 here is CASSSLGQNTEAFF. The CDR3 DNA is TGTGCCAGCAGCTCATTGGGGCAGAACACTGAAGCTTTCTTT.

The chain uses TRBV29-1 and TRBJ2-7; 9 bases map to TRBD2. V trimming: 2 bases; J trimming: 3 bases; junction bases outside the gene matches: 5. The germline CDR1 and CDR2 sequences are SQVTM and ANQGSEA. This CDR3 comprises 14 residues. The CDR3 coding sequence is TGCAGCGTTGAAACTACGCGGGGGGGCTACGAGCAGTACTTC. Translating it yields CSVETTRGGYEQYF.

CDR3 loop: CASMRETQYF. Here the CDR3 DNA reads TGTGCCAGCATGAGAGAGACCCAGTACTTC. The chain carries TRBV2 and TRBJ2-5, with unresolved D. Germline CDR1 reads SNHLY; CDR2 reads FYNNEI. The CDR3 is 10 residues long. V was cut by 7 bases and J by 4 bases, with 4 bases left in between.

CDR3 loop: CASHTGVIYGYTF. CDR3 DNA sequence: TGTGCCAGCCATACAGGGGTTATTTATGGCTACACCTTC. J is TRBJ1-2 and V is TRBV6-5; 7 nucleotides agree with TRBD1. Per germline, CDR1 MNHEY and CDR2 SVGAGI. This CDR3 is built from 13 residues. V shed 8 bases, J shed 5 bases, and the junction held 8 bases outside the gene matches.

This chain connects TRBV29-1 to TRBJ2-4; TRBD1 agrees at 8 bases. The CDR3 totals 23 residues. V shed 0 bases, J shed 3 bases, and the junction held 28 bases outside the gene matches. The germline gives CDR1 SQVTM, CDR2 ANQGSEA. CDR3 coding DNA: TGCAGCGTTGAAGATCGATGCGGCGGACAGGGTAGGTTTGGCCGCGTGGTCAAAAACATTCAGTACTTC. Translated: CSVEDRCGGQGRFGRVVKNIQYF.

The chain joins TRBV7-9 to TRBJ1-2; the match to TRBD1 covers 8 bases. Germline values: CDR1 SEHNR, CDR2 FQNEAQ (reference sequence). The V and J ends lost 4 bases and 5 bases, in that order; junction bases with no gene match: 9. This CDR3 is built from 15 residues. As DNA, the CDR3 is TGTGCCAGCAGCTCGGGACAGGCCCAGGGTTATGGCTACACCTTC. Protein: CASSSGQAQGYGYTF.

The CDR3: CASSYSRNDQPQHF. The CDR3 nucleotides are TGTGCCAGCAGTTACTCGCGGAACGATCAGCCCCAGCATTTT. V usage is TRBV6-2 or TRBV6-3 and J usage is TRBJ1-5, with D unresolved. Germline V gene data show CDR1 as MNHEY and CDR2 as SVGEGT. The CDR3 is 14 amino acids. V was clipped by 0 bases and J by 5 bases, with 8 bases between them.

This sequence joins TRBV18 and TRBJ1-6; the D gene is possibly TRBD1 (5 bases). This CDR3 region has 15 residues. Trimming cost V 3 bases and J 10 bases, with 16 bases left between them. The germline CDR1 and CDR2 sequences are KGHSH and LQKENI. DNA for the CDR3: TGTGCCAGCTCACCCGGCCTGGGGGGAGACTCACCCCTCCACTTT. Amino acids: CASSPGLGGDSPLHF.

The gene calls are TRBV3-1 (or the pseudogene TRBV3-2) and TRBJ1-1; D gene uncertain. The V gene's germline CDR1 is LGHDT and CDR2 YNNKEL (reference sequence). CDR3 length equals 13 residues. Trimming removed 6 bases from V and 1 base from J, with 9 bases in between. CDR3 in amino acids: CASSLSGNTEAFF. The CDR3 coding sequence is TGTGCCAGCAGTCTCTCGGGGAACACTGAAGCTTTCTTT.

J is TRBJ2-1 and V is TRBV5-8, with 10 bases fitting TRBD2. Per germline, CDR1 SGHTS and CDR2 YDEGEE. This CDR3 is 15 amino acids long. V shed 10 bases, J shed 5 bases, and the junction held 12 bases outside the gene matches. CDR3 residues: CASHLGTSVNNEQFF. CDR3 coding DNA: TGTGCCTCTCACCTCGGGACTAGCGTAAACAATGAGCAGTTCTTC.

The chain combines TRBV4-3 with TRBJ2-7; 7 nucleotides agree with TRBD1. CDR3 length: 14 amino acids. Germline CDR1 and CDR2: LGHNA and YSLEER. The junction had 10 bases not matched to a gene; V was cut back by 6 bases and J by 5 bases. CDR3 sequence: CASSRTGNGHEQYF. The CDR3 region has the DNA TGCGCCAGCAGTCGGACAGGAAATGGGCACGAGCAGTACTTC.

The gene calls are TRBV9 and TRBJ2-2; 7 bases are a match to TRBD2. The V and J ends lost 2 bases and 5 bases, in that order; junction bases with no gene match: 6. CDR1 is SGDLS and CDR2 is YYNGEE in the germline V gene. This CDR3 is 15 amino acids long. CDR3 sequence (DNA): TGTGCCAGCAGCGTTTATGGCGGGGGAACCGGGGAGCTGTTTTTT. Its protein is CASSVYGGGTGELFF.

The rearrangement uses TRBV4-1 and TRBJ2-6; tentatively, D is TRBD1 (5 bases). V shed 0 bases and J shed 0 bases, with 9 bases lying between them. The CDR3 runs 17 residues. Germline CDR1 and CDR2: MGHRA and YSYEKL. CDR3 nucleotide sequence: TGCGCCAGCAGCCAAGAAGCCAGGGTCTCTGGGGCCAACGTCCTGACTTTC. Protein product: CASSQEARVSGANVLTF.

The chain is built from TRBV5-5 and TRBJ1-2; 9 bases align to TRBD1. Germline V gene data show CDR1 as SGHKS and CDR2 as YYEKEE (reference sequence). Trimming removed 7 bases from V and 2 bases from J; junction bases left unmatched: 6. The CDR3 loop spans 14 amino acids. CDR3 region: CASASGTGNYGYTF. CDR3 coding DNA: TGTGCCAGCGCCTCAGGGACAGGGAACTATGGCTACACCTTC.

The chain has TRBV5-5 and TRBJ2-5; TRBD1 might be the D (6 bases). The V gene lost 2 bases and the J gene lost 4 bases, with 6 bases spanning the gap. Per germline, CDR1 SGHKS and CDR2 YYEKEE (reference sequence). The CDR3 sequence is 12 residues long. This CDR3 reads CASSLQGETQYF. The CDR3, as DNA: TGTGCCAGCAGCTTACAGGGAGAGACCCAGTACTTC.

This clone was found a few times. The genes are TRBV27 and TRBJ1-4, with D maybe TRBD1 (6 bases). Trimming cost V 0 bases and J 7 bases, with 18 bases left between them. CDR3 size: 17 residues. From germline, CDR1 is MNHEY and CDR2 SMNVEV (reference sequence). The CDR3 DNA reads TGTGCCAGCAGTTTATCCCCGGGGGGGGGCGCTAGTGAAAAACTGTTTTTT. Translating it yields CASSLSPGGGASEKLFF.

The rearrangement uses TRBV4-3 and TRBJ2-1; TRBD2 aligns across 11 bases. Germline V gene lookup returns CDR1 LGHNA and CDR2 YSLEER. The CDR3 is made up of 15 amino acids. J lost 4 bases, V lost 4 bases, and 3 bases had no gene match. In DNA form, the CDR3 reads TGCGCCAGCAGCCGACTAGCGGGGAGTTACAATGAGCAGTTCTTC. Translation: CASSRLAGSYNEQFF.

This clone was picked up one time. This sequence joins TRBV6-5 and TRBJ1-2; 7 bases match TRBD1. CDR1 and CDR2 (germline): MNHEY, SVGAGI. This CDR3 has 13 amino acids. The junction had 5 bases not matched to a gene; V was cut back by 6 bases and J by 4 bases. The CDR3 DNA follows: TGTGCCAGCAGCATTGGGACAGCCTATGGCTACACCTTC. Amino acids: CASSIGTAYGYTF.

The chain recombines TRBV7-7 with TRBJ2-1; TRBD2 agrees at 7 bases. This CDR3 contains 15 residues. CDR1 and CDR2 (germline): SSHAT, FNYEAQ (reference sequence). V gave up 1 base and J gave up 4 bases; unmatched junction bases: 4. CDR3 sequence reads: CASSLGGGVYNEQFF. Written as DNA, the CDR3 is TGTGCCAGCAGCTTAGGTGGGGGGGTTTACAATGAGCAGTTCTTC. The variable domain in full, completed from reference TRBV7-7 and TRBJ2-1, reads GAGVSQSPRYKVTKRGQDVTLRCDPISSHATLYWYQQALGQGPEFLTYFNYEAQPDKSGLPSDRFSAERPEGSISTLTIQRTEQRDSAMYRCASSLGGGVYNEQFFGPGTRLTVL.

The V call is TRBV12-3 or TRBV12-4, the J call TRBJ2-5, with D unclear. The CDR3 totals 13 residues. The V gene lost 5 bases and the J gene lost 4 bases, with 11 bases spanning the gap. The CDR3 sequence is CASSILVVETQYF. CDR3 bases: TGTGCCAGCAGTATATTAGTCGTAGAGACCCAGTACTTC.

The rearrangement uses TRBV3-1 (or the pseudogene TRBV3-2) and TRBJ2-3; the D is unclear. The CDR3 spans 14 residues. Germline CDR1 and CDR2: LGHDT and YNNKEL (reference sequence). Trimming pared 0 bases from V and 2 bases from J, leaving 6 bases between. The CDR3 loop is CASSQDTITDTQYF. The DNA for the CDR3 is TGTGCCAGCAGCCAAGATACTATCACAGATACGCAGTATTTT.

DNA of the CDR3: TGTGCCAGCCCACGTGCAGGGTCGAGGGAGCAGTACTTC. Protein sequence: CASPRAGSREQYF. V usage is TRBV6-5 and J usage is TRBJ2-7; TRBD1 might be the D (5 bases). CDR1 is MNHEY and CDR2 is SVGAGI in the germline V gene. There are 13 residues in the CDR3. V dropped 8 bases and J dropped 7 bases, with 18 bases sitting between them.

This rearrangement joins TRBV3-1 (or the pseudogene TRBV3-2) to TRBJ2-5; 7 bases align to TRBD2. CDR1 LGHDT and CDR2 YNNKEL come from the germline V gene (reference sequence). The CDR3 loop spans 15 amino acids. The V segment lost 4 bases and the J segment 1 base; nucleotides outside the gene matches: 6. The CDR3 nucleotides read TGTGCCAGCAGCCGGGATGGCGGGAGCCAAGAGACCCAGTACTTC. This encodes CASSRDGGSQETQYF.

The genes are TRBV5-1 and TRBJ1-1; maybe TRBD1 (6 bases). The CDR3 has 14 residues. Germline assignment: CDR1 SGHRS and CDR2 YFSETQ. V dropped 4 bases and J dropped 3 bases, with 13 bases sitting between them. CDR3 protein: CASSQEQGYTEAFF. CDR3 nucleotides: TGCGCCAGCAGCCAAGAACAGGGTTACACTGAAGCTTTCTTT.

The chain joins TRBV3-1 (or the pseudogene TRBV3-2) to TRBJ1-2, with D unclear. This CDR3 has 14 residues. CDR1 and CDR2 (germline): LGHDT, YNNKEL (reference sequence). The ends were cut back, 1 base at V and 2 bases at J, with 8 bases in the middle. CDR3 sequence: CASSQVSHNYGYTF. Written as DNA, the CDR3 is TGTGCCAGCAGCCAAGTATCACACAACTATGGCTACACCTTC.

Here the CDR3 DNA reads TGTGCCAGTAGTCTGGTAGGGGCCAATGAGCAGTTCTTC. Protein product: CASSLVGANEQFF. The rearrangement uses TRBV19 and TRBJ2-1; TRBD1 might be the D (5 bases). Trimming removed 5 bases at V and 6 bases at J, with 11 bases between. The CDR3 extends over 13 amino acids. Germline values: CDR1 LNHDA, CDR2 SQIVND (reference sequence).